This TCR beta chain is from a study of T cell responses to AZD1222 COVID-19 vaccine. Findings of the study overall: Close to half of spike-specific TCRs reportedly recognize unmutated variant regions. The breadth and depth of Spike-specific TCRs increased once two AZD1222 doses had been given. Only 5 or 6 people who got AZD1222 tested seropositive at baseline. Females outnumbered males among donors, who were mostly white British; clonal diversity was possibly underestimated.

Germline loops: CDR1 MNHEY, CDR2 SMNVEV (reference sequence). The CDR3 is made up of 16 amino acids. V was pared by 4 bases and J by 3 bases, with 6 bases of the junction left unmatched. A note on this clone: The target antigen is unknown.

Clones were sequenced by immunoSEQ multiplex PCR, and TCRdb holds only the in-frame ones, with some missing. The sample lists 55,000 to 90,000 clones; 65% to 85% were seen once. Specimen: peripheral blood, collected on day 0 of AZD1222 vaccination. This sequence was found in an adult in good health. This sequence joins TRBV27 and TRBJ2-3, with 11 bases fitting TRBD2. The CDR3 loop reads CASSSLTSGETDTQYF. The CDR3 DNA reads TGTGCCAGCAGTTCATTGACTAGCGGGGAAACAGATACGCAGTATTTT.